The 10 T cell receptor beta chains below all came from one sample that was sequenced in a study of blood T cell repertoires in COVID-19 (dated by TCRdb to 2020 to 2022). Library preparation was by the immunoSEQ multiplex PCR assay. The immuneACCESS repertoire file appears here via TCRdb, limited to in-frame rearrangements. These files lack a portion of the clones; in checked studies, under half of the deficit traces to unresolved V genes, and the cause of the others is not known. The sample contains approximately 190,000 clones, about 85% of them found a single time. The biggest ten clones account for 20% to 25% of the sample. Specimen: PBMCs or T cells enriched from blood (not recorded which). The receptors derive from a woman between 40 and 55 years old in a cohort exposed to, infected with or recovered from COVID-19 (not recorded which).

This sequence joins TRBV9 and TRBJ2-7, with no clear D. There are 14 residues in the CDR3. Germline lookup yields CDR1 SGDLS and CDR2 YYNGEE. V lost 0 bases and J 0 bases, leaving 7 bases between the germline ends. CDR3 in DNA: TGTGCCAGCAGCGTAGACGGTAGCTCCTACGAGCAGTACTTC. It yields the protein CASSVDGSSYEQYF.

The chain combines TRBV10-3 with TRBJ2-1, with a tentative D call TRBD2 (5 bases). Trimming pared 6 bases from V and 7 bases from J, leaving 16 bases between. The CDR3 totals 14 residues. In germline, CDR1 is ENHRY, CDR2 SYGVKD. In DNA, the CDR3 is TGTGCCATCAGCACCGGGATAGGAACAAATGAGCAGTTCTTC. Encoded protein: CAISTGIGTNEQFF.

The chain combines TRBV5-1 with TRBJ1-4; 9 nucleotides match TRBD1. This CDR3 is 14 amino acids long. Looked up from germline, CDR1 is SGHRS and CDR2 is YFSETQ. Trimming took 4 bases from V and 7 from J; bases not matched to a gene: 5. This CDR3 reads CASSRGQGGEKLFF. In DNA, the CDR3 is TGCGCCAGCAGCCGGGGACAGGGAGGTGAAAAACTGTTTTTT.

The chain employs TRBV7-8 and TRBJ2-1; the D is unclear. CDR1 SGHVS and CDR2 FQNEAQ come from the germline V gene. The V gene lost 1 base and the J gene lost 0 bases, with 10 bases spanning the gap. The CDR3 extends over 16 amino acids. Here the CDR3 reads CASSLGVRSSYNEQFF. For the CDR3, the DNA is TGTGCCAGCAGCTTAGGAGTCCGGAGCTCCTACAATGAGCAGTTCTTC.

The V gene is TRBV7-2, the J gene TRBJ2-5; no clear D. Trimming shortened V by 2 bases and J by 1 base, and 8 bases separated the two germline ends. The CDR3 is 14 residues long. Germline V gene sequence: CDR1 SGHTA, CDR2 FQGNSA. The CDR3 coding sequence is TGTGCCAGCAGCTTATTAACATTCCAAGAGACCCAGTACTTC. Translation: CASSLLTFQETQYF.

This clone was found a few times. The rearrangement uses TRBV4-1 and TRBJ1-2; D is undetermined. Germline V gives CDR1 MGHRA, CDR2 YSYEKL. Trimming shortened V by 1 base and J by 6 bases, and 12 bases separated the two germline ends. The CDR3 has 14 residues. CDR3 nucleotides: TGCGCCAGCAGCCAAGGGGGAGGATTGAATGGCTACACCTTC. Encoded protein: CASSQGGGLNGYTF.

CDR3 nucleotides: TGTGCCAGCAGCTCAACCCCGGGGGTGATGAACACTGAAGCTTTCTTT. Amino acids: CASSSTPGVMNTEAFF. The chain joins TRBV7-9 to TRBJ1-1; perhaps TRBD1 as D (5 bases). Germline values: CDR1 SEHNR, CDR2 FQNEAQ (reference sequence). The V end was cut by 4 bases, the J end by 0 bases, with 15 bases between. The CDR3 totals 16 residues.

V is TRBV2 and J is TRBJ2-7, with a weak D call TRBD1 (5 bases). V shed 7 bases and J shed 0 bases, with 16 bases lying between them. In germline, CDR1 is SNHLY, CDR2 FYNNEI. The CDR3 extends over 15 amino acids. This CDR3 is CASMGPTKSSYEQYF. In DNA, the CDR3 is TGTGCCAGCATGGGGCCGACCAAGAGCTCCTACGAGCAGTACTTC.

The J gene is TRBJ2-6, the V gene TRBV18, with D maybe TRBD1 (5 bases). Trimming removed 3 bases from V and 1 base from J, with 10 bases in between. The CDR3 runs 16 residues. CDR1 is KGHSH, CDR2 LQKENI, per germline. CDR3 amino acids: CASSPQGESGANVLTF. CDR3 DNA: TGTGCCAGCTCACCCCAGGGCGAGTCTGGGGCCAACGTCCTGACTTTC.

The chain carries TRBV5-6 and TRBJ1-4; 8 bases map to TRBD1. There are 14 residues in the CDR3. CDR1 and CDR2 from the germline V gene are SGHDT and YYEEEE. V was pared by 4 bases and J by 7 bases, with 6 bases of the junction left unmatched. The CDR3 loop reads CASSRGTGGEKLFF. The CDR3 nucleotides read TGTGCCAGCAGCCGGGGGACAGGTGGTGAAAAACTGTTTTTT.